This T cell receptor beta chain came from a study of cytomegalovirus exposure and HLA in healthy donors. PCR was performed using 60 Vbeta and 13 Jbeta primers. Some clones are missing from TCRdb's copy, which holds only in-frame ones; the method was immunoSEQ multiplex PCR. The sample has some 130,000 clones, around 60% seen once; the top ten hold less than 12%. The junction had 13 bases not matched to a gene; V was cut back by 4 bases and J by 4 bases. The CDR3 is 17 amino acids. Germline CDR1 reads SGHNT; CDR2 reads YENEEA. The table lists this clone with a few counts. Sequencing was done on a sample of PBMCs. This rearrangement joins TRBV11-3 to TRBJ2-1; TRBD2 matches at 7 bases. This receptor was identified in a man aged 40-50 years in good health and CMV-seropositive. This chain's CDR3 is CASSSPFVAGEYNEQFF. Written as DNA, the CDR3 is TGTGCCAGCAGCTCCCCGTTCGTTGCGGGGGAATACAATGAGCAGTTCTTC.